This passage covers 17 T cell receptor beta chains from one sample sequenced in a study of OX40 agonist ivuxolimab in advanced cancers. The table came from immunoSEQ multiplex PCR; TCRdb's copy has only in-frame clones and leaves some out. Among 91,000 or so clones listed, roughly 94% were seen once. This specimen consisted of CD4+ or CD8+ T cells sorted from blood, obtained in a trial of the OX40 agonist ivuxolimab. Every receptor here comes from an adult with an advanced solid tumor such as melanoma, head and neck, liver or kidney cancer.

This clone was seen more than once but under ten times. The chain joins TRBV19 to TRBJ1-5; the D gene is possibly TRBD1 (5 bases). This CDR3 is 15 amino acids long. The germline CDR1 and CDR2 sequences are LNHDA and SQIVND (reference sequence). Deletions cut 3 bases from V and 4 bases from J, with 13 bases between. CDR3 in amino acids: CASSIDTGLNQPQHF. The DNA for the CDR3 is TGTGCCAGTAGTATCGACACAGGCCTAAATCAGCCCCAGCATTTT.

CDR3 protein: CASSPQGGLYEQYF. CDR3 DNA sequence: TGTGCCAGCAGCCCTCAGGGGGGACTCTACGAGCAGTACTTC. The chain uses TRBV7-9 and TRBJ2-7; maybe TRBD1 (7 bases). Germline lookup yields CDR1 SEHNR and CDR2 FQNEAQ (reference sequence). V gave up 5 bases and J gave up 3 bases, with 14 bases separating them. The CDR3 extends over 14 amino acids.

The genes are TRBV7-2 and TRBJ2-5; possibly TRBD1 for D (6 bases). Germline V gene sequence: CDR1 SGHTA, CDR2 FQGNSA. V lost 6 bases, J lost 7 bases, and 15 bases lay in between. This CDR3 has 13 amino acids. CDR3 sequence reads: CASRGFRGGTQYF. The DNA of the CDR3 is TGTGCCAGCAGGGGGTTCCGAGGGGGGACCCAGTACTTC.

The chain carries TRBV28 and TRBJ1-5, with a possible D match to TRBD1 (5 bases). V gave up 4 bases and J gave up 1 base, with 14 bases separating them. This CDR3 is 16 amino acids long. Germline lookup yields CDR1 MDHEN and CDR2 SYDVKM. The CDR3 loop reads CASSSPLTVSNQPQHF. CDR3 DNA: TGTGCCAGCAGTTCTCCCCTGACAGTGAGCAATCAGCCCCAGCATTTT.

V gene TRBV5-4 combines with J gene TRBJ1-2, with unresolved D. The CDR3 is made up of 14 amino acids. V dropped 0 bases and J dropped 8 bases, with 14 bases sitting between them. Per the germline V gene, CDR1 is SGHNT and CDR2 is YYREEE (reference sequence). For the CDR3, the DNA is TGTGCCAGCAGCTTGGATAGGGTTTTCAAAGGCTACACCTTC. Its protein is CASSLDRVFKGYTF.

The genes are TRBV12-5 and TRBJ1-5; D not certain. V was shortened by 0 bases and J by 3 bases, with 12 bases between the two germline ends. The CDR3 loop spans 16 amino acids. CDR1 and CDR2 (germline): LGHNT, FRNRAP. The CDR3 bases are TGTGCTAGTGGTTTGGTACTAACGGGGTACAATCAGCCCCAGCATTTT. Translated, it gives CASGLVLTGYNQPQHF.

The chain couples TRBV7-8 to TRBJ2-7, with D perhaps TRBD1 or TRBD2 (6 bases each). Germline loops: CDR1 SGHVS, CDR2 FQNEAQ. The length of the CDR3 is 14 residues. The V end lost 6 bases, the J end lost 2 bases, and 14 bases lay between the germline ends. CDR3 region: CASSGGPSPYEQYF. CDR3 DNA: TGTGCCAGCAGTGGGGGGCCCAGCCCCTACGAGCAGTACTTC.

V and J are TRBV12-5 and TRBJ1-1, with D tentatively TRBD1 (6 bases). The CDR3 covers 14 residues. Germline V gives CDR1 LGHNT, CDR2 FRNRAP. The ends were cut back, 5 bases at V and 0 bases at J, with 10 bases in the middle. The CDR3 sequence is CASGGDIMNTEAFF. CDR3 coding DNA: TGTGCTAGTGGTGGGGACATTATGAACACTGAAGCTTTCTTT. The entire variable domain, with the rest obtained from reference TRBV12-5 and TRBJ1-1, is as follows: DARVTQTPRHKVTEMGQEVTMRCQPILGHNTVFWYRQTMMQGLELLAYFRNRAPLDDSGMPKDRFSAEMPDATLATLKIQPSEPRDSAVYFCASGGDIMNTEAFFGQGTRLTVV.

The chain employs TRBV11-2 and TRBJ1-1; D remains unclear. The V end lost 5 bases, the J end lost 7 bases, and 14 bases lay between the germline ends. Germline V CDR1 and CDR2: SGHAT, FQNNGV. The CDR3 length is 13 residues. The CDR3 protein is CASSPNSRGEAFF. For the CDR3, the DNA is TGTGCCAGCAGCCCAAATTCCCGGGGTGAAGCTTTCTTT.

V gene TRBV9 combines with J gene TRBJ2-1, with 7 bases fitting TRBD2. The CDR3 consists of 13 residues. V trimming: 0 bases; J trimming: 7 bases; junction bases outside the gene matches: 1. Per germline, CDR1 SGDLS and CDR2 YYNGEE. The chain's CDR3 is CASSVDGGNEQFF. The CDR3 DNA sequence: TGTGCCAGCAGCGTAGACGGGGGGAATGAGCAGTTCTTC.

The rearrangement joins TRBV28 to TRBJ1-5; 10 bases fit TRBD1. In germline, CDR1 is MDHEN, CDR2 SYDVKM. The V segment lost 4 bases and the J segment 4 bases; nucleotides outside the gene matches: 7. The CDR3 totals 16 residues. CDR3 residues: CASSSGGQGPNQPQHF. Written as DNA, the CDR3 is TGTGCCAGCAGTTCGGGGGGACAGGGGCCTAATCAGCCCCAGCATTTT.

The chain carries TRBV19 and TRBJ2-3; no reliable D call. The CDR3 spans 12 residues. V lost 4 bases and J 7 bases, leaving 9 bases between the germline ends. CDR1 is LNHDA, CDR2 SQIVND, per germline (reference sequence). For the CDR3, the DNA is TGTGCCAGTAGTAGGGTTGGAAATACGCAGTATTTT. Protein product: CASSRVGNTQYF.

A few counts support this clone. The chain has TRBV28 and TRBJ1-6; D remains ambiguous. The CDR3 extends over 14 amino acids. V lost 2 bases to trimming and J lost 13 bases, with 15 bases between them. The V gene's germline CDR1 is MDHEN and CDR2 SYDVKM. This CDR3 is CASSLEQSGRPLHF. The CDR3 DNA reads as TGTGCCAGCAGTTTAGAGCAGTCTGGCCGGCCCCTCCACTTT.

The CDR3: CASSQEGQGEETQYF. CDR3 in DNA: TGCGCCAGCAGCCAAGAGGGACAGGGGGAAGAGACCCAGTACTTC. The chain employs TRBV4-1 and TRBJ2-5; 11 positions agree with TRBD1. The germline CDR1 and CDR2 sequences are MGHRA and YSYEKL. The CDR3 contains 15 residues. The ends lost 0 bases at V and 3 bases at J; junction bases unmatched: 0.

The chain combines TRBV7-9 with TRBJ1-2; 8 positions match TRBD1. This CDR3 comprises 14 residues. Germline assignment: CDR1 SEHNR and CDR2 FQNEAQ (reference sequence). The trim removed 2 bases at V and 7 bases at J, leaving 6 bases unmatched. This CDR3 is CASSLQGADRGYTF. The CDR3 DNA reads TGTGCCAGCAGCTTACAGGGGGCGGATCGTGGCTACACCTTC.

Written as DNA, the CDR3 is TGTGCCAGCAGTTCGGCACAGGGGGGCAATCAGCCCCAGCATTTT. Its translation: CASSSAQGGNQPQHF. The V gene is TRBV28, the J gene TRBJ1-5; 8 bases are a match to TRBD1. The ends lost 4 bases at V and 2 bases at J; junction bases unmatched: 4. The CDR3 covers 15 residues. Germline V gene sequence: CDR1 MDHEN, CDR2 SYDVKM.

CDR3 sequence: CASSRQMNTEAFF. In nucleotides, the CDR3 is TGTGCCAGTAGTCGACAGATGAACACTGAAGCTTTCTTT. This sequence joins TRBV19 and TRBJ1-1; a possible D gene is TRBD1 (5 bases). CDR1 LNHDA and CDR2 SQIVND come from the germline V gene (reference sequence). Trimming took off 5 bases at V and 0 bases at J, with 7 bases between the two ends. The CDR3 loop spans 13 amino acids.